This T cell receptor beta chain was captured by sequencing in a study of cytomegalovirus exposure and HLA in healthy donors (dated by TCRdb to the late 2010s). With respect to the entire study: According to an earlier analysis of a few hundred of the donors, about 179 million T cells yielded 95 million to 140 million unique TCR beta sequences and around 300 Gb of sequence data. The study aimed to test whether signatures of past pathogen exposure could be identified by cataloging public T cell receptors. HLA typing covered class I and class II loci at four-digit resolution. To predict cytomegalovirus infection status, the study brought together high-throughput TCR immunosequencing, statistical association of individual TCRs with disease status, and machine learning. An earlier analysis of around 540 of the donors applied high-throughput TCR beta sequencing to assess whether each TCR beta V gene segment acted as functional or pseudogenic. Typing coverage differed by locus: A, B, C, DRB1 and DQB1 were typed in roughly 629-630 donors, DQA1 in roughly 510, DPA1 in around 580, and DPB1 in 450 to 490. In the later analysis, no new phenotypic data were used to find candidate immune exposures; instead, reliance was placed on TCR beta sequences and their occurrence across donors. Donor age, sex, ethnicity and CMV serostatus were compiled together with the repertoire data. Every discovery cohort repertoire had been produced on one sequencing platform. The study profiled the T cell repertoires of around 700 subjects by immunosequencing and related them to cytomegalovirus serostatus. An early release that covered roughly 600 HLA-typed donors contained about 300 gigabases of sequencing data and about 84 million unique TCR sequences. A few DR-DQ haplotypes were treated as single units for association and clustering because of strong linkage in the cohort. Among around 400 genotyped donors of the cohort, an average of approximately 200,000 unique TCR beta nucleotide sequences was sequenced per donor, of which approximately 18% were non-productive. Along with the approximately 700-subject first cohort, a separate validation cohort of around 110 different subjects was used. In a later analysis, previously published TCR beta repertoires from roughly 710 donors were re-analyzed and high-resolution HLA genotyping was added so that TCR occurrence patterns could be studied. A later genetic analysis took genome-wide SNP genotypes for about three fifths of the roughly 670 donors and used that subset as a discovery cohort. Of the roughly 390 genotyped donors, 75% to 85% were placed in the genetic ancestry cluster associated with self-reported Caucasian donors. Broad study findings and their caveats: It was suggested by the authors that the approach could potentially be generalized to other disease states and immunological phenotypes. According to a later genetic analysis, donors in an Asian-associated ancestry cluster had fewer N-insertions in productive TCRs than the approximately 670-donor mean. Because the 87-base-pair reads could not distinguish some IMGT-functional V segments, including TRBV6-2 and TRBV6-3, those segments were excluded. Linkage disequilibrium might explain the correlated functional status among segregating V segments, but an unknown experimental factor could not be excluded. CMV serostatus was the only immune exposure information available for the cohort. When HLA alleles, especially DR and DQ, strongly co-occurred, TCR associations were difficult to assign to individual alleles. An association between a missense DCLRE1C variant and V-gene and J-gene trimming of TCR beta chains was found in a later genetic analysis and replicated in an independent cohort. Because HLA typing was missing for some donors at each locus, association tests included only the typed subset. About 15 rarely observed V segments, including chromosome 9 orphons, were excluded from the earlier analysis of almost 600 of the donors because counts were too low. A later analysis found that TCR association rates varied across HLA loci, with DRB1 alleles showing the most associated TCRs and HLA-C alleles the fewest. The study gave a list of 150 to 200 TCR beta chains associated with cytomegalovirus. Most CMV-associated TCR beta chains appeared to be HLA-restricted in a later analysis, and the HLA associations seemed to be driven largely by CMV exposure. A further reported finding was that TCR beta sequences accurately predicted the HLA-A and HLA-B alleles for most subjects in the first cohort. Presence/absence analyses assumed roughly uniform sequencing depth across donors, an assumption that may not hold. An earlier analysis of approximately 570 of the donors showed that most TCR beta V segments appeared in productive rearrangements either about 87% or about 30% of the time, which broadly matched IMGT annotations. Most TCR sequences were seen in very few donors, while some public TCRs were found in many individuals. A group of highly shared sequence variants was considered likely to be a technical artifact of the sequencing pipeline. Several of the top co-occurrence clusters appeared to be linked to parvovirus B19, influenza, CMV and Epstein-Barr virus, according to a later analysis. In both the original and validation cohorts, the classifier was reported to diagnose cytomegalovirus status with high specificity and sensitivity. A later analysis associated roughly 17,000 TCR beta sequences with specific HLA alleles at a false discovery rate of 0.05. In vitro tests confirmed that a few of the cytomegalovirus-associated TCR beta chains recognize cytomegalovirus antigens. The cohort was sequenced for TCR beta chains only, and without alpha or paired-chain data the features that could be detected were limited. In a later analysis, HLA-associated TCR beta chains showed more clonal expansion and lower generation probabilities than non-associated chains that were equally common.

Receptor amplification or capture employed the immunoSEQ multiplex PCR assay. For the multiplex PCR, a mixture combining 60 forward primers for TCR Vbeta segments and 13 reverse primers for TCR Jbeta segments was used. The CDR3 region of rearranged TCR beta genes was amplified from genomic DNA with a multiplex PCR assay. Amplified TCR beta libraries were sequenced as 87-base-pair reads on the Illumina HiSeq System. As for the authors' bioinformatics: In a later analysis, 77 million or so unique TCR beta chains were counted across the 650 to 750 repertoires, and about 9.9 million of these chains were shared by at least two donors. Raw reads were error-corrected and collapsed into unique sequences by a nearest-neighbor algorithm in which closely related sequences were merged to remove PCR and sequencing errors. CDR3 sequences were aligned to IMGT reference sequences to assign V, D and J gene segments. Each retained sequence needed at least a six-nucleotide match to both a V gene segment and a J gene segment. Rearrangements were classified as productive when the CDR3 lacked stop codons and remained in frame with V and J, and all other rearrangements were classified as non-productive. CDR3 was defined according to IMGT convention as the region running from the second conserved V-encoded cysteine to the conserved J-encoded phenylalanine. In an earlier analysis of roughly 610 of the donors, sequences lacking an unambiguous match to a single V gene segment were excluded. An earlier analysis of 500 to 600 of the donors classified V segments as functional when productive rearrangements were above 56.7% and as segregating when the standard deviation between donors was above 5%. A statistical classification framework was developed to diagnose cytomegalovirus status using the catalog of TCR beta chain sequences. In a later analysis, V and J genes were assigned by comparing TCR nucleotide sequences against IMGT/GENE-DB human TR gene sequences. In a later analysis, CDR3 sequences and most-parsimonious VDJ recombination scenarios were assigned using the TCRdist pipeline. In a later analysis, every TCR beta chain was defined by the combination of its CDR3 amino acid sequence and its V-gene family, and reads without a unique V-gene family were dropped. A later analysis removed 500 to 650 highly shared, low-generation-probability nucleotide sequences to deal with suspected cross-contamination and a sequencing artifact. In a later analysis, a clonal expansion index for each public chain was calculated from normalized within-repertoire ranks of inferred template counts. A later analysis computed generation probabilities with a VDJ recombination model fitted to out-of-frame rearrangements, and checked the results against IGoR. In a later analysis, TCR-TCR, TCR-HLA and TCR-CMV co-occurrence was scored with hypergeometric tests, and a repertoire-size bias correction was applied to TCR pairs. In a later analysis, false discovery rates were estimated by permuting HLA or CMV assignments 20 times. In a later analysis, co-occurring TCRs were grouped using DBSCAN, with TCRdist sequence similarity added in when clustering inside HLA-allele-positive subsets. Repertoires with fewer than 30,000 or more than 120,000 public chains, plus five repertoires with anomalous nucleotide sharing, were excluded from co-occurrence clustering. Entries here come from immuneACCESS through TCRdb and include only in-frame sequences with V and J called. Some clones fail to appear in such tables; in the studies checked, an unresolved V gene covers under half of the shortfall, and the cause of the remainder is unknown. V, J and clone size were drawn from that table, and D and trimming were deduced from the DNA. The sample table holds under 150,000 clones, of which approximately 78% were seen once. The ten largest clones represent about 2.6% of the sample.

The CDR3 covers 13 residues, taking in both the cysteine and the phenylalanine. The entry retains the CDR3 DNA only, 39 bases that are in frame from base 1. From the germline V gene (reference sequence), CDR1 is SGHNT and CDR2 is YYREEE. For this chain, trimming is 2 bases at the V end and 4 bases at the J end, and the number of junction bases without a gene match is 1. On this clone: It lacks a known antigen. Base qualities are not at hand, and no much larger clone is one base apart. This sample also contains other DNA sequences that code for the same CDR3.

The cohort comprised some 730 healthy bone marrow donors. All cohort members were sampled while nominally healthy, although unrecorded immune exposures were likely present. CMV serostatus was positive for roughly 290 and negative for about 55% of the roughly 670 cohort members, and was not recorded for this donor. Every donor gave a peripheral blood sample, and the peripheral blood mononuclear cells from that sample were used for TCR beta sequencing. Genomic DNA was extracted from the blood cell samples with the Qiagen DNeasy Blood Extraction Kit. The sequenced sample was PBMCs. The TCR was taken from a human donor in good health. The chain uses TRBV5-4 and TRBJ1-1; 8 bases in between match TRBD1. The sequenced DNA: TGTGCCAGCAGCTTAACAGGGGGCACTGAAGCTTTCTTT. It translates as CASSLTGGTEAFF.